This T cell receptor beta chain was captured in a study of OX40 agonist ivuxolimab in advanced cancers. For the wider study: The costimulatory receptor OX40 (CD134) was targeted by ivuxolimab, a fully human IgG2 agonistic monoclonal antibody. Intravenous ivuxolimab was administered to patients every 2 weeks at six dose levels: 0.01, 0.1, 0.3, 1.5, 3 and 10 mg/kg. Among the roughly 50 dose-escalation patients, some 19 had hepatocellular carcinoma, approximately 15 melanoma, 9 renal cell carcinoma and 9 head and neck cancer. A male proportion of around 80% and a mean age of approximately 62 years, ranging from roughly 23 to 85, were recorded for the dose-escalation cohort. Patients were allowed to have had prior anti-PD-1, anti-PD-L1 or anti-CTLA-4 therapy, and around 41% of the dose-escalation patients had previously received checkpoint inhibitors. Partial responses were achieved by three dose-escalation patients, of whom one had hepatocellular carcinoma and two had cutaneous melanoma. Peripheral TCRbeta sequencing aimed to test whether ivuxolimab altered TCR sequence diversity and caused clonal T-cell expansion. The monotherapy dose-escalation portion (N = 52 patients) of the phase I ivuxolimab trial is reported in the paper. General study outcomes and caveats: Low levels of normalized T-cell clonal expansion were also seen in some patients who did not respond. At doses of 0.1 to 3.0 mg/kg, clonal expansion of both CD4+ and CD8+ blood T cells was observed from baseline to week 6. The antigen specificity of the clonally expanded peripheral T cells was not determined. On average, CD8+ T cells showed more expanded clones than CD4+ T cells after ivuxolimab. In the 0.1-3.0 mg/kg groups, partial responders had among the lowest normalized peripheral clonal expansion, particularly in CD8+ T cells.

Genomic DNA was extracted from sorted cells for sequencing of the TCRbeta CDR3 region. TCRbeta CDR3 regions were sequenced using the immunoSEQ Assay. This is the immuneACCESS table as TCRdb keeps it, with only in-frame sequences that have V and J called. A part of the clones is gone; compared with another copy, unresolved V genes explain less than half, and the rest is unexplained. For this sample there are nearly 80,000 clones; around 85% appear just once. The ten largest clonotypes hold under 4% of the sample. The CDR3 measures 15 amino acids from cysteine to phenylalanine. Here the CDR3 DNA is all that survives: 45 bases in frame from base 1. Via the germline V gene (reference sequence), CDR1 is MNHEY and CDR2 SMNVEV. V gives up 2 bases and J gives up 4 bases, and the segment between their germline ends measures 15 bases. Notes on this clone: Its antigen specificity is not known. Base qualities are missing; no much larger clone stands one base away.

Patients with a history of autoimmune disease or receiving systemic immunosuppression were excluded from the trial. Peripheral blood for TCR sequencing was collected from all dose cohorts at baseline, on cycle 4 day 1, and on cycle 7 day 1. Samples came from an open-label, multicenter, first-in-human phase I dose-escalation trial of ivuxolimab. Adults with locally advanced or metastatic melanoma, renal cell carcinoma, hepatocellular carcinoma or head and neck squamous cell carcinoma were enrolled in the trial. Before TCR sequencing, CD4+ and CD8+ T cells were separately sorted from peripheral blood.

The sequences come from CD4+ or CD8+ T cells sorted from blood, collected in a trial of the OX40 agonist ivuxolimab. The V and J genes are TRBV27 and TRBJ2-7; no D gene is confidently identified. The clonotype originates from an adult with an advanced solid tumor such as melanoma, head and neck, liver or kidney cancer. The CDR3 region reads CASSLTPTERYEQYF. The nucleotides are TGTGCCAGCAGTTTAACCCCAACAGAGAGATACGAGCAGTACTTC.